The TCR beta chain under discussion was sequenced for a study of T cells in Graves' hyperthyroidism and ophthalmopathy. Study-level points and caveats: Using 13 V-J features, a model discriminated ophthalmopathy from stable hyperthyroidism.

This clonotype was detected a few times. The antigen is undetermined. Source material for PBMCs was over 7.5 ml fresh peripheral blood. V was trimmed by 1 base and J by 4 bases, leaving 14 bases between them. The CDR3 has 15 amino acids. The germline V gene encodes CDR1 SGHTA and CDR2 FQGNSA. Amplified regions were TCR beta CDR3 sequences from RNA transcripts. RT-PCR in the first round (using the HTBI primer set) targeted the TCR CDR3. Using its own MiXCR run on the multiplex PCR reads, TCRdb lists one record per CDR3 protein. The sample shows some 580,000 distinct CDR3 sequences, 16% of them seen only once.

The sample taken for sequencing was blood. The V gene is TRBV7-2, the J gene TRBJ2-7; the D gene is possibly TRBD1 (5 bases). The TCR comes from a middle-aged woman with Graves' ophthalmopathy. In nucleotides, the CDR3 is TGTGCCAGCAGCTTAGTGCAGGGAACCATGTACGAGCAGTACTTC. Amino acid sequence: CASSLVQGTMYEQYF.